The next 15 T cell receptor beta chains were all read from a single sample in a study of blood T cell repertoires in COVID-19. The repertoire was sequenced with immunoSEQ multiplex PCR; TCRdb's copy has only in-frame clones and lacks some. The sample has some 30,000 clones; about 89% are singletons. Sequences were obtained from peripheral blood. The receptors originated from a man aged 65-85 years with active COVID-19.

This sequence joins TRBV3-1 (or the pseudogene TRBV3-2) and TRBJ2-1; 12 bases fit TRBD2. V lost 4 bases to trimming and J lost 3 bases; unmatched junction nucleotides: 1. The germline V gene encodes CDR1 LGHDT and CDR2 YNNKEL (reference sequence). The CDR3 sequence is 15 residues long. The CDR3 spells CASSPGLAGYNEQFF. In nucleotides, the CDR3 is TGTGCCAGCAGCCCGGGACTAGCGGGCTACAATGAGCAGTTCTTC.

The rearrangement uses TRBV9 and TRBJ2-3, with 7 nucleotides matching TRBD2. V lost 0 bases, J lost 3 bases, and 7 bases stayed unmatched. The CDR3 sequence is 16 residues long. Germline CDR1 SGDLS, CDR2 YYNGEE. The chain's CDR3 is CASSVEVRERTDTQYF. Written as DNA, the CDR3 is TGTGCCAGCAGCGTAGAAGTGCGGGAGAGGACAGATACGCAGTATTTT. The variable domain in full, with the rest retrieved from reference TRBV9 and TRBJ2-3, is DSGVTQTPKHLITATGQRVTLRCSPRSGDLSVYWYQQSLDQGLQFLIQYYNGEERAKGNILERFSAQQFPDLHSELNLSSLELGDSALYFCASSVEVRERTDTQYFGPGTRLTVL.

The V gene is TRBV5-4, the J gene TRBJ2-7; 7 positions match TRBD1. There are 15 residues in the CDR3. Germline V lookup: CDR1 SGHNT, CDR2 YYREEE (reference sequence). After removal of 7 bases from V and 2 bases from J, the junction contained 12 bases not matched to a gene. DNA of the CDR3: TGTGCCAGCCGGCAGGGGGTTGATCACCCCTACGAGCAGTACTTC. It codes for CASRQGVDHPYEQYF.

This clone was seen just once. This chain connects TRBV14 to TRBJ2-7, with a tentative D call TRBD2 (5 bases). Germline V lookup: CDR1 SGHDN, CDR2 FVKESK. The length of the CDR3 is 14 residues. With 2 bases removed from V and 3 bases from J, the gap between germline ends came to 11 bases. The CDR3 DNA follows: TGTGCCAGCAGCCAACCCACCCGGGGCTACGAGCAGTACTTC. Translated, it gives CASSQPTRGYEQYF. The entire variable domain, with the rest obtained from reference TRBV14 and TRBJ2-7, is as follows: EAGVTQFPSHSVIEKGQTVTLRCDPISGHDNLYWYRRVMGKEIKFLLHFVKESKQDESGMPNNRFLAERTGGTYSTLKVQPAELEDSGVYFCASSQPTRGYEQYFGPGTRLTVT.

The rearrangement links TRBV27 to TRBJ2-4, with 7 bases matching TRBD1. CDR3 size: 15 residues. V dropped 6 bases and J dropped 8; count of bases not matched to a gene: 13. The germline V gene has CDR1 MNHEY and CDR2 SMNVEV (reference sequence). Here the CDR3 DNA reads TGTGCCAGCAGGGCTACCCCAGGGGGTATGGACATTCAGTACTTC. Translated, it gives CASRATPGGMDIQYF.

The chain carries TRBV7-9 and TRBJ2-4; TRBD1 matches at 8 bases. This CDR3 spans 14 amino acids. Unmatched junction bases numbered 6, after V lost 3 bases and J lost 8 bases. The germline V gene encodes CDR1 SEHNR and CDR2 FQNEAQ (reference sequence). CDR3 nucleotide sequence: TGTGCCAGCAGCTTGACAGGGGCTCTGGACATTCAGTACTTC. Protein sequence: CASSLTGALDIQYF.

CDR3 protein: CASSYDRAYGYTF. CDR3 sequence (DNA): TGTGCCAGCAGTTACGACAGGGCCTATGGCTACACCTTC. The rearrangement links TRBV6-5 to TRBJ1-2, with 7 bases matching TRBD1. The junction had 1 base not matched to a gene; V was cut back by 2 bases and J by 4 bases. CDR1 MNHEY and CDR2 SVGAGI come from the germline V gene. The CDR3 consists of 13 residues.

The chain has TRBV5-1 and TRBJ1-5; 7 bases match TRBD1. CDR3 length equals 15 residues. CDR1 and CDR2 from the germline V gene are SGHRS and YFSETQ. V shed 5 bases, J shed 1 base, and the junction held 6 bases outside the gene matches. In nucleotides, the CDR3 is TGCGCCAGCAGTTTAGGGGGCGGGAGCAATCAGCCCCAGCATTTT. Amino acids: CASSLGGGSNQPQHF.

V and J are TRBV3-1 (or the pseudogene TRBV3-2) and TRBJ2-7; 7 bases align to TRBD2. The CDR3 is made up of 15 amino acids. Germline V gene data show CDR1 as LGHDT and CDR2 as YNNKEL (reference sequence). With V trimmed by 4 bases and J by 3 bases, 9 bases remained unmatched. CDR3 amino acids: CASSPKTSVVYEQYF. The CDR3 nucleotides are TGTGCCAGCAGCCCGAAAACTAGCGTAGTCTACGAGCAGTACTTC.

The chain is built from TRBV13 and TRBJ2-2, with TRBD2 identical over 7 bases. With 7 bases clipped from V and 3 bases from J, the junction kept 5 bases outside the gene matches. The CDR3 contains 14 residues. The germline CDR1 and CDR2 sequences are PRHDT and FYEKMQ (reference sequence). Here the CDR3 reads CASKRDLHTGELFF. CDR3 nucleotide sequence: TGTGCCAGCAAGCGGGATTTGCACACCGGGGAGCTGTTTTTT.

The chain carries TRBV19 and TRBJ1-6; D is possibly TRBD1 (5 bases). The germline CDR1 and CDR2 sequences are LNHDA and SQIVND (reference sequence). The V and J ends lost 9 bases and 8 bases respectively, with 17 bases between them. The CDR3 sequence is 14 residues long. CDR3 nucleotide sequence: TGTGCCAGCCTGGGGCCGAACCCGGATTCACCCCTCCACTTT. It specifies CASLGPNPDSPLHF.

V is TRBV7-2 and J is TRBJ1-3; 8 bases map to TRBD1. The germline V gene encodes CDR1 SGHTA and CDR2 FQGNSA. This CDR3 contains 15 residues. Trimming at V came to 5 bases and at J to 4 bases, leaving 7 bases not matched to a gene. The CDR3 DNA reads as TGTGCCAGCAGCACCGGACAGGGAAAAGGAAACACCATATATTTT. Translated: CASSTGQGKGNTIYF.

This clone was seen more than once but under ten times. The same CDR3 can be traced to other DNA sequences in this sample. J is TRBJ2-5 and V is TRBV27, with 12 positions matching TRBD2. The CDR3 has 14 amino acids. V shed 6 bases and J 2 bases; nucleotides not matched to a gene: 1. Germline values: CDR1 MNHEY, CDR2 SMNVEV (reference sequence). CDR3: CASRGLAGQETQYF. In DNA form, the CDR3 reads TGTGCCAGCAGAGGACTAGCGGGACAAGAGACCCAGTACTTC.

This chain links TRBV4-3 with TRBJ2-1, with a possible D match to TRBD2 (6 bases). V lost 0 bases to trimming and J lost 9 bases, with 12 bases between them. This CDR3 is built from 14 residues. Germline values: CDR1 LGHNA, CDR2 YSLEER. CDR3 sequence: CASSQDRAGIEQFF. The CDR3 DNA sequence: TGCGCCAGCAGCCAAGATCGAGCGGGCATTGAGCAGTTCTTC.

The rearrangement links TRBV5-1 to TRBJ2-7; TRBD2 aligns across 10 bases. J gave up 4 bases and V 0 bases, and 1 base lay outside the gene matches. The germline V gene encodes CDR1 SGHRS and CDR2 YFSETQ. This CDR3 has 14 residues. The CDR3 coding sequence is TGCGCCAGCAGCTTGGATAGCGGGAGGTACGAGCAGTACTTC. It yields the protein CASSLDSGRYEQYF.